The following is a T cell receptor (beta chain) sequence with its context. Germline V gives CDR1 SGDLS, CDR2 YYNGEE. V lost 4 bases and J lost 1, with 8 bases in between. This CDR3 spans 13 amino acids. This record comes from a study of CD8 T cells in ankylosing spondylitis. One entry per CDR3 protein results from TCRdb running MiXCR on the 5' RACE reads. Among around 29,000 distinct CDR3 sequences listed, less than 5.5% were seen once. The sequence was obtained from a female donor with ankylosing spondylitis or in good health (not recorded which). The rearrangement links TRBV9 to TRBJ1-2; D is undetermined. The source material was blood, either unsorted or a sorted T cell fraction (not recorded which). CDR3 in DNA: TGTGCCAGCAGCCTCAACAATAACTATGGCTACACCTTC. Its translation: CASSLNNNYGYTF. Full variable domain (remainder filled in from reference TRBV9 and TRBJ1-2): DSGVTQTPKHLITATGQRVTLRCSPRSGDLSVYWYQQSLDQGLQFLIQYYNGEERAKGNILERFSAQQFPDLHSELNLSSLELGDSALYFCASSLNNNYGYTFGSGTRLTVV.